These 18 T cell receptor beta chains were all obtained from the same sample, sequenced in a study of response to subunit inactivated influenza vaccine. TCRdb processed the RT-PCR reads anew with MiXCR; each CDR3 protein has one entry. The sample shows fewer than 250,000 distinct CDR3 sequences, 13% to 15% of them seen only once. The sample here was CD8+ T cells sorted from PBMCs, taken around 5 days after vaccination. The receptor set was obtained from a man aged 50-59 years who received an inactivated influenza vaccine.

The J gene is TRBJ1-4, the V gene TRBV15; TRBD1 matches at 8 bases. Germline V CDR1 and CDR2: LNHNV, YYDKDF (reference sequence). This CDR3 comprises 11 residues. V was clipped by 6 bases and J by 11 bases; unmatched bases: 2. CDR3: CATRTGEKLFF. The CDR3 DNA reads TGTGCCACCAGGACAGGGGAGAAACTGTTTTTT.

This clonotype was picked up many times. The chain carries TRBV9 and TRBJ1-2, with TRBD1 matching over 8 bases. V gave up 7 bases and J gave up 7 bases; unmatched junction bases: 9. CDR1 and CDR2 (germline): SGDLS, YYNGEE. The CDR3 has 13 residues. DNA of the CDR3: TGTGCCAGCGTCGGACAGGGCGGGGGTGGCTACACCTTC. It yields the protein CASVGQGGGGYTF.

This clonotype was found a few times. The J gene is TRBJ2-5, the V gene TRBV6-5; D is ambiguous. The CDR3 contains 14 residues. V lost 0 bases to trimming and J lost 0 bases, with 5 bases between them. Germline V lookup: CDR1 MNHEY, CDR2 SVGAGI. Here the CDR3 reads CASSYSEYQETQYF. The DNA of the CDR3 is TGTGCCAGCAGTTACTCGGAGTACCAAGAGACCCAGTACTTC.

The chain employs TRBV29-1 and TRBJ2-2; D might be TRBD1 or TRBD2, each matching 6 bases. The V gene lost 7 bases and the J gene lost 1 base, with 13 bases spanning the gap. The CDR3 is made up of 14 amino acids. CDR1 and CDR2 (germline): SQVTM, ANQGSEA. CDR3 in amino acids: CSGMGGQNTGELFF. The CDR3, as DNA: TGCAGCGGAATGGGGGGCCAGAACACCGGGGAGCTGTTTTTT.

This clonotype was detected many times. V and J are TRBV7-6 and TRBJ2-3; D might be TRBD1 or TRBD2, each matching 5 bases. The V gene's germline CDR1 is SGHVS and CDR2 FNYEAQ. V lost 4 bases to trimming and J lost 0 bases, with 11 bases between them. There are 15 residues in the CDR3. CDR3 protein: CASSSLGRSTDTQYF. CDR3 sequence (DNA): TGTGCCAGCAGCTCCTTGGGACGGAGCACAGATACGCAGTATTTT. Full variable domain (outside the CDR3, taken from reference TRBV7-6 and TRBJ2-3): GAGVSQSPRYKVTKRGQDVALRCDPISGHVSLYWYRQALGQGPEFLTYFNYEAQQDKSGLPNDRFSAERPEGSISTLTIQRTEQRDSAMYRCASSSLGRSTDTQYFGPGTRLTVL.

This clonotype has more than one count but fewer than ten. The CDR3 coding sequence is TGCAGTGCTAGAAAACAGGGACCCGGGGAGCTGTTTTTT. The encoded protein is CSARKQGPGELFF. This rearrangement joins TRBV20-1 to TRBJ2-2; maybe TRBD1 (6 bases). The V gene lost 2 bases and the J gene lost 6 bases, with 10 bases spanning the gap. CDR3 length: 13 amino acids. Per the germline V gene, CDR1 is DFQATT and CDR2 is SNEGSKA (reference sequence).

This clonotype was counted ten times or more. The chain employs TRBV20-1 and TRBJ2-1; TRBD1 matches at 9 bases. This CDR3 region has 12 residues. The germline CDR1 and CDR2 sequences are DFQATT and SNEGSKA (reference sequence). Trimming took 4 bases from V and 16 from J; bases not matched to a gene: 11. The CDR3 DNA reads as TGCAGTGCTACTTTACCGGGACAGGGACGATTCTTC. As protein: CSATLPGQGRFF.

This clonotype was picked up a small number of times. This chain uses TRBV20-1 with TRBJ2-1, with 7 bases identical to TRBD2. Germline V gives CDR1 DFQATT, CDR2 SNEGSKA (reference sequence). This CDR3 has 11 amino acids. The J segment lost 10 bases and the V segment lost 3 bases, leaving 3 bases of the junction unmatched. This chain's CDR3 is CSARWGGEQFF. In DNA, the CDR3 is TGCAGTGCTAGGTGGGGGGGGGAGCAGTTCTTC.

The chain is built from TRBV20-1 and TRBJ2-2; 12 bases agree with TRBD1. From germline, CDR1 is DFQATT and CDR2 SNEGSKA (reference sequence). The CDR3 totals 17 residues. Trimming cost V 2 bases and J 4 bases; bases outside gene matches: 8. This chain's CDR3 is CSARRAGQGASTGELFF. CDR3 sequence (DNA): TGCAGTGCTAGAAGGGCGGGACAGGGGGCCTCCACCGGGGAGCTGTTTTTT.

A remark on this clonotype: One end of the junction fails to match germline, which may point to a read error. The chain links TRBV9 to TRBJ2-5, with 9 bases that match TRBD2. This CDR3 has 14 residues. The germline CDR1 and CDR2 sequences are SGDLS and YYNGEE. In DNA form, the CDR3 reads TGTGCCAGCAGCATAAATAGCGGGAGAGATACCCAGCACTTC. It codes for CASSINSGRDTQHF.

This clonotype was counted only a few times. V and J are TRBV28 and TRBJ2-5, with 11 bases fitting TRBD2. CDR1 and CDR2 from the germline V gene are MDHEN and SYDVKM. The junction had 8 bases not matched to a gene; V was cut back by 6 bases and J by 2 bases. The CDR3 covers 16 residues. The DNA for the CDR3 is TGTGCCAGCAGCCGCGGGACTAGCGGAATACAAGAGACCCAGTACTTC. Encoded protein: CASSRGTSGIQETQYF.

This clonotype was seen a handful of times. This sequence joins TRBV6-5 and TRBJ2-7, with 7 bases identical to TRBD2. This CDR3 is built from 17 residues. The ends lost 0 bases at V and 0 bases at J; junction bases unmatched: 8. The V gene's germline CDR1 is MNHEY and CDR2 SVGAGI. CDR3 coding DNA: TGTGCCAGCAGTTACTCCGGGTTTGGCGGGAGCTCCTACGAGCAGTACTTC. Amino acid sequence: CASSYSGFGGSSYEQYF.

The table lists this clonotype with a few counts. This rearrangement joins TRBV28 to TRBJ2-5; D is perhaps TRBD1 (5 bases). Per germline, CDR1 MDHEN and CDR2 SYDVKM. The CDR3 covers 15 residues. V was trimmed by 1 base and J by 4 bases, leaving 13 bases between them. The CDR3 DNA follows: TGTGCCAGCAGTTTATTCCTCGGCGACAGAGAGACCCAGTACTTC. Residues: CASSLFLGDRETQYF.

This clonotype has just a few counts. The J gene is TRBJ1-3, the V gene TRBV15; 8 bases are shared with TRBD1. Germline V CDR1 and CDR2: LNHNV, YYDKDF (reference sequence). The V segment lost 0 bases and the J segment 0 bases; nucleotides outside the gene matches: 10. The CDR3 spans 19 residues. For the CDR3, the DNA is TGTGCCACCAGCAGAGACGAGACAGGGGTGATATACTCTGGAAACACCATATATTTT. It yields the protein CATSRDETGVIYSGNTIYF. Together with reference TRBV15 and TRBJ1-3, the CDR3 gives the full variable domain: DAMVIQNPRYQVTQFGKPVTLSCSQTLNHNVMYWYQQKSSQAPKLLFHYYDKDFNNEADTPDNFQSRRPNTSFCFLDIRSPGLGDTAMYLCATSRDETGVIYSGNTIYFGEGSWLTVV.

The chain is built from TRBV20-1 and TRBJ2-7; tentatively, D is TRBD1 or TRBD2 (5 bases each). The V end lost 3 bases, the J end lost 0 bases, and 9 bases lay between the germline ends. The CDR3 spans 13 residues. Germline CDR1 DFQATT, CDR2 SNEGSKA (reference sequence). The CDR3 region has the DNA TGCAGTGCTAGGGGGGATTCCTCCTACGAGCAGTACTTC. Amino acid sequence: CSARGDSSYEQYF.

This clonotype was seen only a few times. The chain carries TRBV13 and TRBJ2-7; possible D gene TRBD1, 5 bases. Germline V gene sequence: CDR1 PRHDT, CDR2 FYEKMQ (reference sequence). V shed 2 bases and J shed 4 bases, with 15 bases lying between them. The length of the CDR3 is 15 residues. The DNA of the CDR3 is TGTGCCAGCAGCTTAAGCACTCAAAGGGGTTACGAGCAGTACTTC. It encodes CASSLSTQRGYEQYF.

This chain connects TRBV7-9 to TRBJ2-7; 7 bases align to TRBD1. V lost 5 bases and J lost 4; bases outside the gene matches: 11. Germline CDR1 reads SEHNR; CDR2 reads FQNEAQ (reference sequence). The CDR3 extends over 15 amino acids. The CDR3 sequence: CASSPRTGTIYEQYF. The CDR3 region has the DNA TGTGCCAGCAGCCCACGGACAGGCACCATTTACGAGCAGTACTTC.

This chain uses TRBV24-1 with TRBJ2-3; 9 nucleotides agree with TRBD1. Germline V lookup: CDR1 KGHDR, CDR2 SFDVKD. With 4 bases clipped from V and 0 bases from J, the junction kept 7 bases outside the gene matches. This CDR3 comprises 17 residues. CDR3 region: CATSDPGTGSSTDTQYF. The CDR3 bases are TGTGCCACCAGTGACCCTGGGACAGGGAGTAGCACAGATACGCAGTATTTT.